Listed here are 17 T cell receptor beta chains from one sample, sequenced in a study of PD-1 blockade in classical Hodgkin lymphoma. Time point reported: cycle 4 day 1 (C4D1), after 6 weeks of nivolumab. After autologous stem cell transplantation all patients relapsed, and prior brentuximab vedotin exposure differed between cohorts. The method was immunoSEQ multiplex PCR; TCRdb's version includes in-frame clones alone and lacks a portion of them. Of around 25,000 clones listed, about 70% are singletons. The starting material was peripheral blood mononuclear cells (PBMCs), obtained before the fourth cycle of nivolumab. The receptors shown here come from a human donor with classical Hodgkin lymphoma.

This chain uses TRBV27 with TRBJ1-4; D may be TRBD1 (6 bases). Germline V gene sequence: CDR1 MNHEY, CDR2 SMNVEV (reference sequence). This CDR3 is 16 amino acids long. V was trimmed by 6 bases and J by 2 bases, leaving 16 bases between them. The CDR3 nucleotides read TGTGCCAGCAGAGGCAGGGGTTTGTCGACTAATGAAAAACTGTTTTTT. This codes for CASRGRGLSTNEKLFF.

The chain couples TRBV6-6 to TRBJ2-7; TRBD1 agrees at 7 bases. V trimming: 4 bases; J trimming: 2 bases; junction bases outside the gene matches: 5. The germline V gene encodes CDR1 MNHNY and CDR2 SVGAGI (reference sequence). This CDR3 comprises 14 residues. This CDR3 reads CASSSTGSPYEQYV. For the CDR3, the DNA is TGTGCCAGCAGTTCGACAGGGAGTCCCTACGAGCAGTACGTC.

The count of this clone is one. The rearrangement joins TRBV11-2 to TRBJ2-1; 10 bases match TRBD2. This CDR3 spans 15 amino acids. V trimming: 5 bases; J trimming: 5 bases; junction bases outside the gene matches: 6. Germline CDR1 is SGHAT and CDR2 is FQNNGV. CDR3 protein: CASSVTSGTNNEQFF. DNA for the CDR3: TGTGCCAGCAGCGTCACTAGCGGGACGAACAATGAGCAGTTCTTC. The full variable domain, with the rest looked up from reference TRBV11-2 and TRBJ2-1, is EAGVAQSPRYKIIEKRQSVAFWCNPISGHATLYWYQQILGQGPKLLIQFQNNGVVDDSQLPKDRFSAERLKGVDSTLKIQPAKLEDSAVYLCASSVTSGTNNEQFFGPGTRLTVL.

The chain carries TRBV7-2 and TRBJ1-2, with D hard to call. In germline, CDR1 is SGHTA, CDR2 FQGNSA. This CDR3 contains 14 residues. V was clipped by 5 bases and J by 9 bases, with 19 bases between them. CDR3 DNA: TGTGCCAGCAGCCTGACCGACGGCGCCGGTAGCTACACCTTC. Protein product: CASSLTDGAGSYTF.

This chain joins TRBV28 and TRBJ2-6; D is uncertain. The germline V and J ends were trimmed by 6 bases and 0 bases, with 15 bases remaining between them. The germline gives CDR1 MDHEN, CDR2 SYDVKM. The CDR3 covers 17 residues. The CDR3 protein is CASRPTGVSSGANVLTF. The CDR3 DNA reads TGTGCCAGCAGACCGACGGGTGTCAGCTCTGGGGCCAACGTCCTGACTTTC.

The chain recombines TRBV7-2 with TRBJ2-1, with D unclear. In germline, CDR1 is SGHTA, CDR2 FQGNSA. CDR3 length: 15 amino acids. Trimming shortened V by 1 base and J by 2 bases, and 9 bases separated the two germline ends. CDR3 in amino acids: CASSLGPPPYNEQFF. Here the CDR3 DNA reads TGTGCCAGCAGCTTAGGTCCCCCCCCCTACAATGAGCAGTTCTTC.

The rearrangement links TRBV2 to TRBJ2-5; 7 bases align to TRBD2. Trimming cost V 8 bases and J 5 bases; bases outside gene matches: 8. The germline V gene encodes CDR1 SNHLY and CDR2 FYNNEI. There are 13 residues in the CDR3. In nucleotides, the CDR3 is TGTGCCAGCCGGATTGCGGGAGCGGAGACCCAGTACTTC. Translating it yields CASRIAGAETQYF.

The V call is TRBV6-5, the J call TRBJ2-7; the D call may be TRBD1 or TRBD2 (6 bases each). The CDR3 runs 14 residues. V was clipped by 0 bases and J by 1 base, with 7 bases between them. The V gene's germline CDR1 is MNHEY and CDR2 SVGAGI. CDR3 in DNA: TGTGCCAGCAGTTACTCAGGGGGGTCCTACGAGCAGTACTTC. Translated, it gives CASSYSGGSYEQYF.

The chain carries TRBV6-5 and TRBJ1-6; possible D gene TRBD1, 5 bases. This CDR3 contains 14 residues. Germline lookup yields CDR1 MNHEY and CDR2 SVGAGI. With 5 bases removed from V and 6 bases from J, the gap between germline ends came to 11 bases. The CDR3 coding sequence is TGTGCCAGCAGTCAAACGGGGGTTAATTCACCCCTCCACTTT. Encoded protein: CASSQTGVNSPLHF.

V is TRBV7-8 and J is TRBJ2-2; D not certain. CDR3 length equals 17 residues. Trimming shortened V by 1 base and J by 8 bases, and 20 bases separated the two germline ends. The germline V gene encodes CDR1 SGHVS and CDR2 FQNEAQ. As DNA, the CDR3 is TGTGCCAGCAGCTTAGGATTTGGGTCAGGATTGCTTGGGGAGCTGTTTTTT. It is translated as CASSLGFGSGLLGELFF.

The chain combines TRBV7-9 with TRBJ2-2; 15 nucleotides agree with TRBD2. Per germline, CDR1 SEHNR and CDR2 FQNEAQ (reference sequence). V lost 5 bases, J lost 7 bases, and 11 bases stayed unmatched. CDR3 length: 18 amino acids. This chain's CDR3 is CASSTNTWTSGGVGELFF. The CDR3, as DNA: TGTGCCAGCAGCACCAATACCTGGACTAGCGGGGGGGTCGGGGAGCTGTTTTTT.

This chain's CDR3 is CASSPSRRTGGNTIYF. DNA of the CDR3: TGTGCCAGCAGTCCTAGCAGAAGGACGGGTGGAAACACCATATATTTT. The chain has TRBV27 and TRBJ1-3; D call uncertain. The CDR3 runs 16 residues. V lost 5 bases to trimming and J lost 3 bases, with 17 bases between them. CDR1 and CDR2 from the germline V gene are MNHEY and SMNVEV (reference sequence).

The V call is TRBV7-9, the J call TRBJ1-6, with a possible D match to TRBD1 (5 bases). The V gene lost 0 bases and the J gene lost 9 bases, with 12 bases spanning the gap. Germline lookup yields CDR1 SEHNR and CDR2 FQNEAQ (reference sequence). This CDR3 region has 15 residues. CDR3 sequence: CASSLASDGGSPLHF. In DNA, the CDR3 is TGTGCCAGCAGCTTAGCTTCCGACGGGGGTTCACCCCTCCACTTT. Filled out from reference TRBV7-9 and TRBJ1-6, the complete variable domain reads DTGVSQNPRHKITKRGQNVTFRCDPISEHNRLYWYRQTLGQGPEFLTYFQNEAQLEKSRLLSDRFSAERPKGSFSTLEIQRTEQGDSAMYLCASSLASDGGSPLHFGNGTRLTVT.

This chain connects TRBV2 to TRBJ1-3; no clear D. The CDR3 contains 13 residues. CDR1 is SNHLY and CDR2 is FYNNEI in the germline V gene. V shed 6 bases and J shed 9 bases, with 15 bases lying between them. CDR3 in DNA: TGTGCCAGCAGAGCCAACGATCTAGGCACCATATATTTT. It translates to CASRANDLGTIYF.

This clone ranks as medium-sized. The genes are TRBV5-4 and TRBJ1-1, with unresolved D. Germline CDR1 SGHNT, CDR2 YYREEE (reference sequence). This CDR3 spans 13 amino acids. The V end was cut by 3 bases, the J end by 1 base, with 7 bases between. In nucleotides, the CDR3 is TGTGCCAGCAGCTCGGCGAGGAACACTGAAGCTTTCTTT. Translating gives CASSSARNTEAFF.

This clone was seen only once. The chain couples TRBV27 to TRBJ2-2, with 8 bases identical to TRBD2. The CDR3 loop spans 16 amino acids. Germline V lookup: CDR1 MNHEY, CDR2 SMNVEV (reference sequence). V shed 4 bases and J 6 bases; nucleotides not matched to a gene: 10. The CDR3 DNA is TGTGCCAGCAGTTGGGTGGCGGGGGGATTTCCCGGGGAGCTGTTTTTT. Residues: CASSWVAGGFPGELFF.

The chain uses TRBV2 and TRBJ2-7, with D possibly being TRBD2 (6 bases). V was clipped by 6 bases and J by 12 bases, with 21 bases between them. The CDR3 length is 13 residues. The germline gives CDR1 SNHLY, CDR2 FYNNEI. The chain's CDR3 is CASRAEGYYGMYV. The DNA of the CDR3 is TGTGCCAGCAGGGCGGAGGGATACTATGGGATGTACGTC.